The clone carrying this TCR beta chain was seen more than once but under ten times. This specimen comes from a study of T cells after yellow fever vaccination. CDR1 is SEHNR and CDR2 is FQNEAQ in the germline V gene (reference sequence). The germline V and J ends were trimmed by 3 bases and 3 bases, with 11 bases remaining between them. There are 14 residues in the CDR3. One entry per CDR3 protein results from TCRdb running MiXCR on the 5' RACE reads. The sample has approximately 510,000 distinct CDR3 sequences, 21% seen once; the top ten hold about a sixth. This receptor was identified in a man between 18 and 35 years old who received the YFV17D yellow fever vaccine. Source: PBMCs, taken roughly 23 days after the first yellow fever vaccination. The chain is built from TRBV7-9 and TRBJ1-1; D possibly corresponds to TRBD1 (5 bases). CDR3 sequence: CASSFPGPHTEAFF. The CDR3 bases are TGTGCCAGCAGCTTCCCGGGACCGCACACTGAAGCTTTCTTT.